These 9 T cell receptor beta chains were all obtained from the same sample, sequenced in a study of identical twins. TCRdb called the 5' RACE reads again in MiXCR, with one record for every CDR3 protein. Of 250,000 to 350,000 distinct CDR3 sequences in the sample, 6.5% to 9.5% were seen once. The same specimen was also included in a second study, on yellow fever vaccine responses in identical twins.

Sequencing was carried out using memory (CD45RO+) T cells sorted from blood. All receptors come from a woman aged 18 to 35 in good health.

The rearrangement joins TRBV5-1 to TRBJ2-3; the match to TRBD2 covers 10 bases. This CDR3 comprises 19 residues. Trimming took 6 bases from V and 5 from J; bases not matched to a gene: 21. Germline CDR1 SGHRS, CDR2 YFSETQ. The CDR3 spells CASKAPWDRSLAGRDTQYF. The DNA of the CDR3 is TGCGCCAGCAAGGCCCCGTGGGACAGGTCACTAGCGGGGCGAGATACGCAGTATTTT. Complete variable domain (other parts from reference TRBV5-1 and TRBJ2-3): KAGVTQTPRYLIKTRGQQVTLSCSPISGHRSVSWYQQTPGQGLQFLFEYFSETQRNKGNFPGRFSGRQFSNSRSEMNVSTLELGDSALYLCASKAPWDRSLAGRDTQYFGPGTRLTVL.

Many counts were recorded for this clonotype. The V call is TRBV11-2, the J call TRBJ2-1; TRBD2 is a possible D gene (7 bases). The V end was cut by 4 bases, the J end by 1 base, with 20 bases between. The CDR3 is 18 amino acids. Germline CDR1 and CDR2: SGHAT and FQNNGV. In nucleotides, the CDR3 is TGTGCCAGCAGCTCCCCCCGGTCAGGGGAGGGTTCCTACAATGAGCAGTTCTTC. It yields the protein CASSSPRSGEGSYNEQFF.

This clonotype was counted a few times. This chain uses TRBV15 with TRBJ2-1; a weak D match, TRBD2 (5 bases). This CDR3 contains 15 residues. CDR1 LNHNV and CDR2 YYDKDF come from the germline V gene (reference sequence). Trimming removed 4 bases at V and 0 bases at J, with 10 bases between. Here the CDR3 reads CATSTDGLSYNEQFF. CDR3 nucleotide sequence: TGTGCCACCAGCACCGACGGACTCTCCTACAATGAGCAGTTCTTC.

This clonotype was seen repeatedly, ten times or more. This rearrangement joins TRBV2 to TRBJ2-3; D uncertain. The CDR3 is 16 amino acids. Trimming shortened V by 6 bases and J by 0 bases, and 16 bases separated the two germline ends. Germline CDR1 reads SNHLY; CDR2 reads FYNNEI. CDR3 DNA sequence: TGTGCCAGCAGCAGGAAGTCGGCTGACAGCACAGATACGCAGTATTTT. Translating gives CASSRKSADSTDTQYF.

This clonotype has a handful of counts. V and J are TRBV11-2 and TRBJ2-7; D ambiguous. Trimming removed 4 bases from V and 2 bases from J, with 3 bases in between. The V gene's germline CDR1 is SGHAT and CDR2 FQNNGV. The CDR3 is 11 residues long. The CDR3 region is CASSSAYEQYV. As DNA, the CDR3 is TGTGCCAGCAGCTCGGCCTACGAGCAGTACGTC.

This clonotype was recorded many times. V and J are TRBV25-1 and TRBJ2-1; weak D call: TRBD1 (6 bases). Deletions cut 8 bases from V and 5 bases from J, with 22 bases between. The CDR3 has 16 residues. CDR1 MGHDK and CDR2 SYGVNS come from the germline V gene. The CDR3, as DNA: TGTGCCAGCGAACCAAGGACAGTGTTGGTCCACAATGAGCAGTTCTTC. It yields the protein CASEPRTVLVHNEQFF.

This clonotype was counted between two and nine times. The CDR3 loop reads CATRAGTSGGSGELFF. In nucleotides, the CDR3 is TGTGCCACCAGAGCGGGGACTAGCGGGGGATCCGGGGAGCTGTTTTTT. The rearrangement uses TRBV15 and TRBJ2-2, with 14 bases that match TRBD2. Germline-derived CDR1 and CDR2 are LNHNV and YYDKDF (reference sequence). After removal of 6 bases from V and 6 bases from J, the junction contained 6 bases not matched to a gene. This CDR3 has 16 residues.

The table lists this clonotype with a few counts. V and J are TRBV23-1 and TRBJ2-7; TRBD1 aligns across 7 bases. TRBV23-1 is noted as an ORF with a role that remains uncertain. V lost 6 bases and J lost 2; bases outside the gene matches: 4. The CDR3 has 13 residues. In nucleotides, the CDR3 is TGCGCCAGCAGACCGGGACAGACCTACGAGCAGTACGTC. It translates to CASRPGQTYEQYV.

The gene calls are TRBV11-2 and TRBJ2-3; D might be TRBD1 (6 bases). V lost 7 bases, J lost 6 bases, and 23 bases lay in between. The CDR3 has 16 residues. Germline-derived CDR1 and CDR2 are SGHAT and FQNNGV. The CDR3 sequence is CASTRGQRLTGDTQYF. The CDR3 DNA reads TGTGCCAGCACCCGAGGACAGAGACTTACTGGGGATACGCAGTATTTT.